A selection of T cell receptor beta chains follows, all from one sample in a study of OX40 agonist ivuxolimab in advanced cancers. Measured with immunoSEQ multiplex PCR; TCRdb has only the in-frame clones, and not every one. Of 89,000 or so clones listed, about 90% are singletons. The sequencing used CD4+ or CD8+ T cells sorted from blood, collected in a trial of the OX40 agonist ivuxolimab. These receptors originate from an adult with an advanced solid tumor such as melanoma, head and neck, liver or kidney cancer. CDR3s include the opening cysteine and the closing phenylalanine or tryptophan. D genes are given only for firm matches. Only some rows state a clone size, as once, few, many or a class for expanded clones.

V: TRBV7-2
size: -
J: TRBJ1-1
D: -
DNA: TGTGCCAGCAGCATCGACCTAGGGTACACTGAAGCTTTCTTT
CDR3: CASSIDLGYTEAFF

V: TRBV2
size: -
J: TRBJ1-3
D: TRBD1
DNA: TGTGCCAGCAGGGACAGGGGGGGAAACACCATATATTTT
CDR3: CASRDRGGNTIYF

V: TRBV2
size: -
J: TRBJ1-1
D: TRBD1
DNA: TGTGCCAGCAGTGATGGGCCAGGGGGCATGAACACTGAAGCTTTCTTT
CDR3: CASSDGPGGMNTEAFF

V: TRBV27
size: -
J: TRBJ1-1
D: -
DNA: TGTGCCAGCTCGTTGGCAGGGCACACTGAAGCTTTCTTT
CDR3: CASSLAGHTEAFF

V: TRBV28
size: -
J: TRBJ1-5
D: -
DNA: TGTGCCAGCAGAAAAACACTCAGCCAGCCCCAGCATTTT
CDR3: CASRKTLSQPQHF

V: TRBV29-1
size: -
J: TRBJ2-3
D: TRBD2
DNA: TGCAGTATCGCGGGACTAGGACTCACAGATACGCAGTATTTT
CDR3: CSIAGLGLTDTQYF

V: TRBV2
size: once
J: TRBJ2-3
D: -
DNA: TGTGCCAGAGGACCGGGGAACACAGATACGCAGTATTTT
CDR3: CARGPGNTDTQYF

V: TRBV6-1
size: -
J: TRBJ1-5
D: -
DNA: TGTGCCAGCAGTGAGGGACCGTATAGCAATCAGCCCCAGCATTTT
CDR3: CASSEGPYSNQPQHF

V: TRBV27
size: -
J: TRBJ1-3
D: -
DNA: TGTGCCAGCGGAATCACAGGGTCTGGAAACACCATATATTTT
CDR3: CASGITGSGNTIYF

V: TRBV3-1/TRBV3-2
size: -
J: TRBJ2-1
D: -
DNA: TGTGCCAGCAGCCTAGACCCGTTCTTC
CDR3: CASSLDPFF

V: TRBV30
size: once
J: TRBJ2-3
D: TRBD2
DNA: TGTGCCTGGACCTCCTCCCTAGCGGGAGTTGATACGCAGTATTTT
CDR3: CAWTSSLAGVDTQYF

V: TRBV11-3
size: -
J: TRBJ2-3
D: -
DNA: TGTGCCAGCAGCTACACAGATACGCAGTATTTT
CDR3: CASSYTDTQYF

V: TRBV30
size: -
J: TRBJ1-1
D: -
DNA: TGTGCCTGGAATTTCGACAGGACTGAAGCTTTCTTT
CDR3: CAWNFDRTEAFF

V: TRBV28
size: -
J: TRBJ2-3
D: -
DNA: TGTGCCAGCAGTTCTAAACAGGTCGGCGAGGCAGATACGCAGTATTTT
CDR3: CASSSKQVGEADTQYF

V: TRBV27
size: once
J: TRBJ2-1
D: TRBD2
DNA: TGTGCCAGCAGTTGGACTAGCCCCTACAATGAGCAGTTCTTC
CDR3: CASSWTSPYNEQFF

V: TRBV4-3
size: -
J: TRBJ1-1
D: TRBD1
DNA: TGCGCCAGCAGCCTGAGGGGGCCCACTGAAGCTTTCTTT
CDR3: CASSLRGPTEAFF

V: TRBV5-4
size: -
J: TRBJ1-1
D: -
DNA: TGTGCCAGCAGCTCAGGGGTCACACTGAACACTGAAGCTTTCTTT
CDR3: CASSSGVTLNTEAFF

V: TRBV29-1
size: -
J: TRBJ2-1
D: TRBD2
DNA: TGCAGCGTTGAAGGGGGGCTAGCGGGGTACAATGAGCAGTTCTTC
CDR3: CSVEGGLAGYNEQFF

V: TRBV15
size: -
J: TRBJ2-2
D: -
DNA: TGTGCCACCTCAAACAGGGCGGGTAGCACCGGGGAGCTGTTTTTT
CDR3: CATSNRAGSTGELFF

V: TRBV4-2
size: -
J: TRBJ2-2
D: TRBD1
DNA: TGTGCCAGCAGCCAAGATCAATTGGGACAGTCCGCCGGGGAGCTGTTTTTT
CDR3: CASSQDQLGQSAGELFF

V: TRBV9
size: -
J: TRBJ2-1
D: TRBD2
DNA: TGTGCCAGCAGCGCCCTCCGAGCTAGCGGGGTGAATGAGCAGTTCTTC
CDR3: CASSALRASGVNEQFF

V: TRBV12-5
size: -
J: TRBJ1-5
D: -
DNA: TGTGCTAGTGGTTGGAATCAGCCCCAGCATTTT
CDR3: CASGWNQPQHF

V: TRBV9
size: -
J: TRBJ2-3
D: -
DNA: TGTGCCAGCAGCGTAGAAGACAGGCGAGATACGCAGTATTTT
CDR3: CASSVEDRRDTQYF

V: TRBV28
size: -
J: TRBJ1-3
D: -
DNA: TGTGCCAGCAGTTTACTGGGGTCTGACACCATATATTTT
CDR3: CASSLLGSDTIYF

V: TRBV20-1
size: -
J: TRBJ2-1
D: -
DNA: TGCAGTGCTCTTAGCGTAAATGAGCAGTTCTTC
CDR3: CSALSVNEQFF

V: TRBV7-8
size: -
J: TRBJ2-3
D: TRBD2
DNA: TGTGCCAGCAGACCCACTAGCGGGCACACAGATACGCAGTATTTT
CDR3: CASRPTSGHTDTQYF

V: TRBV18
size: -
J: TRBJ2-5
D: -
DNA: TGTGCCAGCTCACAGTACCAAGAGACCCAGTACTTC
CDR3: CASSQYQETQYF

V: TRBV28
size: -
J: TRBJ2-5
D: -
DNA: TGTGCCAGCAGTTTACCTCCGGGGGAGACCCAGTACTTC
CDR3: CASSLPPGETQYF

V: TRBV15
size: -
J: TRBJ2-3
D: -
DNA: TGTGCCACCAGCAGGGTGCGAGATACGCAGTATTTT
CDR3: CATSRVRDTQYF

V: TRBV28
size: -
J: TRBJ2-7
D: -
DNA: TGTGCCAGCAGTGTCACCGGGAGCTCCTACGAGCAGTACTTC
CDR3: CASSVTGSSYEQYF

V: TRBV6-5
size: -
J: TRBJ2-1
D: -
DNA: TGTGCCAGCAGTTTAGGGAATGAGCAGTTCTTC
CDR3: CASSLGNEQFF

V: TRBV4-2
size: -
J: TRBJ1-5
D: -
DNA: TGTGCCAGCAGCCAAGAGGGACAGCCCCAGCATTTT
CDR3: CASSQEGQPQHF

V: TRBV5-8
size: -
J: TRBJ1-5
D: TRBD1
DNA: TGTGCCAGCAGCCTCGACAGGGGGAGCAATCAGCCCCAGCATTTT
CDR3: CASSLDRGSNQPQHF

V: TRBV5-1
size: -
J: TRBJ1-2
D: -
DNA: TGCGCCAGCAGCTTGGATGGGGGGGCTGGCTATGGCTACACCTTC
CDR3: CASSLDGGAGYGYTF

V: TRBV19
size: -
J: TRBJ1-6
D: -
DNA: TGTGCCAGTAGTATCCGGCTCTATAATTCACCCCTCCACTTT
CDR3: CASSIRLYNSPLHF

V: TRBV5-6
size: once
J: TRBJ1-1
D: TRBD1
DNA: TGTGCCAGCAGCCAGGCCACAGGGGACACTGAAGCTTTCTTT
CDR3: CASSQATGDTEAFF

V: TRBV9
size: -
J: TRBJ2-5
D: -
DNA: TGTGCCAGCAGCGTCAGGGGTCAGGAGACCCAGTACTTC
CDR3: CASSVRGQETQYF

V: TRBV28
size: -
J: TRBJ1-6
D: -
DNA: TGTGCCAGCAGTTTATATCCAGGGCTTAATAATTCACCCCTCCACTTT
CDR3: CASSLYPGLNNSPLHF

V: TRBV7-6
size: -
J: TRBJ1-2
D: -
DNA: TGTGCCAGCAGCTTAGGACCTGTCGACTATGGCTACACCTTC
CDR3: CASSLGPVDYGYTF

V: TRBV20-1
size: -
J: TRBJ1-2
D: -
DNA: TGCAGTGCTGCTAACTATGGCTACACCTTC
CDR3: CSAANYGYTF

V: TRBV28
size: -
J: TRBJ2-1
D: -
DNA: TGTGCCAGCAGCTCCGTCGGTTACGCGAATGAGCAGTTCTTC
CDR3: CASSSVGYANEQFF

V: TRBV27
size: -
J: TRBJ1-5
D: TRBD1
DNA: TGTGCCAGCAGGATAACAGGGGGCGCGGTTTGGGACCAGCATTTT
CDR3: CASRITGGAVWDQHF

V: TRBV10-2
size: few
J: TRBJ1-1
D: -
DNA: TGCGCCAGCAGTGATCAGGGCAGCACTGAAGCTTTCTTT
CDR3: CASSDQGSTEAFF

V: TRBV5-5
size: -
J: TRBJ1-2
D: -
DNA: TGTGCCAGCAGCTTGGATACCTCCGCCTTTTATGGCTACACCTTC
CDR3: CASSLDTSAFYGYTF

V: TRBV2
size: -
J: TRBJ2-1
D: -
DNA: TGTGCCAGCAGTGACACAAGCTCCTACAATGAGCAGTTCTTC
CDR3: CASSDTSSYNEQFF

V: TRBV19
size: -
J: TRBJ2-2
D: -
DNA: TGTGCCACCGAACAGGGTTACACCGGGGAGCTGTTTTTT
CDR3: CATEQGYTGELFF

V: TRBV7-8
size: -
J: TRBJ2-2
D: -
DNA: TGTGCCAGCGGTCCCTGGGTGGGCACCGGGGAGCTGTTTTTT
CDR3: CASGPWVGTGELFF

V: TRBV2
size: -
J: TRBJ1-4
D: -
DNA: TGTGCCAGCAGTGATGTATTCGGGCGAGGCCTAAATGAAAAACTGTTTTTT
CDR3: CASSDVFGRGLNEKLFF

V: TRBV15
size: once
J: TRBJ1-6
D: -
DNA: TGTGCCACCAGCGGGACAACTAATTCACCCCTCCACTTT
CDR3: CATSGTTNSPLHF

V: TRBV30
size: -
J: TRBJ2-1
D: -
DNA: TGTGCCTGGGGGTCCGGGAGTTATAATGAGCAGTTCTTC
CDR3: CAWGSGSYNEQFF

V: TRBV10-2
size: -
J: TRBJ1-5
D: -
DNA: TGCGCCAGCAGTCCCGGACGGGTGCATCAGCCCCAGCATTTT
CDR3: CASSPGRVHQPQHF

V: TRBV6-5
size: -
J: TRBJ2-1
D: -
DNA: TGTGCCAGCAGTTACAATTACAATGAGCAGTTCTTC
CDR3: CASSYNYNEQFF

V: TRBV7-8
size: -
J: TRBJ2-7
D: TRBD2
DNA: TGTGCCAGCAGCTTTAGCGGGGCTTACTCCTACGAGCAGTACTTC
CDR3: CASSFSGAYSYEQYF

V: TRBV4-3
size: -
J: TRBJ2-3
D: TRBD2
DNA: TGCGCCAGCAGTACCTTCGGCGGGAGAACAGATACGCAGTATTTT
CDR3: CASSTFGGRTDTQYF

V: TRBV27
size: -
J: TRBJ2-1
D: TRBD2
DNA: TGTGCCAGCAGTTTAAGCGGGGGAGCGTATAATGAGCAGTTCTTC
CDR3: CASSLSGGAYNEQFF

V: TRBV9
size: -
J: TRBJ1-2
D: TRBD1
DNA: TGTGCCAGCAGCGCGACAGGGGCCAACTATGGCTACACCTTC
CDR3: CASSATGANYGYTF

V: TRBV6-5
size: -
J: TRBJ2-1
D: TRBD1
DNA: TGTGCCAGCAGTTACTCCAGGGACAGGGAAGATGAGCAGTTCTTC
CDR3: CASSYSRDREDEQFF

V: TRBV30
size: -
J: TRBJ1-1
D: -
DNA: TGTGCCTGGAGTGTAGAAGGGTTCGGGGCTTTCTTT
CDR3: CAWSVEGFGAFF